This entry describes one TCR beta chain. Its target is not known. The data originate from a study of OX40 agonist ivuxolimab in advanced cancers. Study-wide findings and caveats: Partial responders dosed at 0.1-3.0 mg/kg displayed clonal expansion ranking among the lowest.

Profiling relied on immunoSEQ multiplex PCR, and the TCRdb table lists in-frame clones only, not all of them. The repertoire consists of roughly 70,000 clones, with 80% to 90% occurring once and the leading ten covering 0.65% to 0.9%. This specimen consisted of CD4+ or CD8+ T cells sorted from blood, obtained in a trial of the OX40 agonist ivuxolimab. The source of this sequence is an adult with an advanced solid tumor such as melanoma, head and neck, liver or kidney cancer.

CDR3 region: CASSLGGGKETQYF. In DNA, the CDR3 is TGTGCCAGCAGCTTAGGGGGCGGGAAAGAGACCCAGTACTTC. The rearrangement uses TRBV7-2 and TRBJ2-5, with D perhaps TRBD2 (6 bases). The CDR3 loop spans 14 amino acids. V was trimmed by 1 base and J by 3 bases, leaving 9 bases between them. Looked up from germline, CDR1 is SGHTA and CDR2 is FQGNSA.